The clone carrying this T cell receptor (beta chain) was seen many times. These data originate in a study of regulatory T cells in long-lasting Graves disease. Assembly of TCR beta libraries relied on iRepertoire HTBI primers together with Arm-PCR of CDR3 regions. TCRdb fed the multiplex PCR reads into MiXCR, producing one record per CDR3 protein. The sample lists approximately 350,000 distinct CDR3 sequences, about 11% occurring once. Time point given: newly diagnosed GD, antithyroid drugs for less than 3 months. Isolated PBMC RNA provided the starting material for the TCR library. Under American Thyroid Association guidelines, Graves' disease was diagnosed. V lost 3 bases and J lost 5, with 13 bases in between. Germline V CDR1 and CDR2: SGHVS, FNYEAQ. CDR3 length: 14 residues. These data were also reused for a study on T cells in Graves' hyperthyroidism and ophthalmopathy.

V is TRBV7-6 and J is TRBJ2-5; D not resolved. The source of this sequence is a woman between 18 and 29 years old with Graves disease. The sequencing here drew on peripheral blood mononuclear cells (PBMCs), taken at new diagnosis, from a patient treated with antithyroid drugs. CDR3 in DNA: TGTGCCAGCAGCTTTTCAAGGTGGGGTGAGACCCAGTACTTC. It is translated as CASSFSRWGETQYF.